The sequence of this TCR beta chain was determined in a study of blood T cells in healthy people across ages. Study observations and caveats: Relative to aged donors, long-lived donors carried more naive CD4+ cells and displayed higher diversity.

Concerning this clonotype itself: Its specificity is unknown.

Aged roughly 6 to 90, donors were systemically healthy Caucasians from Russia. Peripheral blood samples of around 9.3 milliliters were drawn from each donor. The CDR3 loop spans 15 amino acids. Germline V gene sequence: CDR1 MNHEY, CDR2 SMNVEV (reference sequence). The V and J ends lost 6 bases and 0 bases respectively, with 15 bases between them. For the second PCR, which ran for about 6 to 12 cycles, a sample-barcoded 5' primer and a J-beta primer mix were used. Sequencing yielded, for each sample, at least 2.5 million paired-end reads carrying CDR3. TCRdb recomputed calls from the 5' RACE reads with MiXCR, one row per CDR3 protein. The sample lists 1.5 million or so distinct CDR3 sequences; about 45% were seen once.

This receptor was taken from a woman aged 18 to 35 in good health. The chain is built from TRBV27 and TRBJ2-7; tentatively, D is TRBD1 (6 bases). Material: blood. CDR3 residues: CASRPWTANSYEQYF. CDR3 coding DNA: TGTGCCAGCAGGCCGTGGACAGCGAACTCCTACGAGCAGTACTTC.